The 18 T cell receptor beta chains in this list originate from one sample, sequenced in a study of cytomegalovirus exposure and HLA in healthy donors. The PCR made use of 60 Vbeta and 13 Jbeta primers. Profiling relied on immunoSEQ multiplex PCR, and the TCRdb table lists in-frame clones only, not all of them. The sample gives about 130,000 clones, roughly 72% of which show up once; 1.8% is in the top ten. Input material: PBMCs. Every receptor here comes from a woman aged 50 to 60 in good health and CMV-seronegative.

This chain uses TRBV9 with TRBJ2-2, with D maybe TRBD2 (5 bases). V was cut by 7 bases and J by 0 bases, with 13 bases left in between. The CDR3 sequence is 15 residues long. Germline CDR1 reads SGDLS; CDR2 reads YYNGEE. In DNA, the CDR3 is TGTGCCAGCGGCCGGAGGAGCACGAACACCGGGGAGCTGTTTTTT. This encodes CASGRRSTNTGELFF.

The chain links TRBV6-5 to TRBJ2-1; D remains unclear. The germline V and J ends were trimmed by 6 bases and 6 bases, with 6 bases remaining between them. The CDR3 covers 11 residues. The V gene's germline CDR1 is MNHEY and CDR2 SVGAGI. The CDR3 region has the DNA TGTGCCAGCAGAAGAGCCAATGAGCAGTTCTTC. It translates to CASRRANEQFF.

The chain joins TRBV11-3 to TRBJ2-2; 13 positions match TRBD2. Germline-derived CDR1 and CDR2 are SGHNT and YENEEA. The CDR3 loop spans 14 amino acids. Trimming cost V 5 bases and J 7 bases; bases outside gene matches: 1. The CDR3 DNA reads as TGTGCCAGCAGCCGGACTAGCGGGAGCGGGGAGCTGTTTTTT. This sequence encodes CASSRTSGSGELFF. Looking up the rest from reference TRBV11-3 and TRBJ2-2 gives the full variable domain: EAGVVQSPRYKIIEKKQPVAFWCNPISGHNTLYWYLQNLGQGPELLIRYENEEAVDDSQLPKDRFSAERLKGVDSTLKIQPAELGDSAVYLCASSRTSGSGELFFGEGSRLTVL.

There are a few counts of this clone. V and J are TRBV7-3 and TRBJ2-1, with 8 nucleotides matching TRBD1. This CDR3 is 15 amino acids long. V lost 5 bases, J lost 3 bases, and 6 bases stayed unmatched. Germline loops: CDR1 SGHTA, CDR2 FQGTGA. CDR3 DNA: TGTGCCAGCAGCGCCCCCGGGACAGGCTACAATGAGCAGTTCTTC. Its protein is CASSAPGTGYNEQFF. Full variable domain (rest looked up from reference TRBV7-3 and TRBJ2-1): GAGVSQTPSNKVTEKGKYVELRCDPISGHTALYWYRQSLGQGPEFLIYFQGTGAADDSGLPNDRFFAVRPEGSVSTLKIQRTERGDSAVYLCASSAPGTGYNEQFFGPGTRLTVL.

The DNA for the CDR3 is TGTGCCAGCACGCCGGGACAGCTAAACTCTGGGGCCAACGTCCTGACTTTC. Translating it yields CASTPGQLNSGANVLTF. The chain joins TRBV14 to TRBJ2-6; 7 bases are a match to TRBD1. The CDR3 is 17 residues long. J was trimmed by 0 bases and V by 7 bases; bases with no gene match: 9. Germline CDR1 reads SGHDN; CDR2 reads FVKESK.

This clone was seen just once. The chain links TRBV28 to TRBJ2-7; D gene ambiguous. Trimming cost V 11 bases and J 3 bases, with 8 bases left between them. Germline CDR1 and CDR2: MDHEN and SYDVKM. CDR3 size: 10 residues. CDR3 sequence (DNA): TGTGCCGGTCGGTTCTACGAGCAGTACTTC. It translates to CAGRFYEQYF.

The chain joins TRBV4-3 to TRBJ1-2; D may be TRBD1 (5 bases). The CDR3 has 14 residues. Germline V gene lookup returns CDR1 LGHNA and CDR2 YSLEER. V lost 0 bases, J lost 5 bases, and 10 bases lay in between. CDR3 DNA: TGCGCCAGCAGCCAAGAGAAGGGGTCTTATGGCTACACCTTC. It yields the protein CASSQEKGSYGYTF.

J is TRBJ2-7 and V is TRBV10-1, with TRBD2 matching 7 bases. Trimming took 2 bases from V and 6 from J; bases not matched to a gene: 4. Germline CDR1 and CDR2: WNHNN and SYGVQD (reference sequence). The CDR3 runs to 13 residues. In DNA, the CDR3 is TGCGCCAGCAGTGAGGCGGGAGCTCGCGAGCAGTACTTC. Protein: CASSEAGAREQYF.

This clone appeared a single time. The CDR3 region is CASSFELGASSGNTIYF. For the CDR3, the DNA is TGCGCCAGCAGCTTTGAGTTGGGGGCGAGCTCTGGAAACACCATATATTTT. V is TRBV5-1 and J is TRBJ1-3; D is perhaps TRBD1 (6 bases). CDR1 and CDR2 from the germline V gene are SGHRS and YFSETQ. V lost 2 bases and J lost 0, with 15 bases in between. The CDR3 runs 17 residues.

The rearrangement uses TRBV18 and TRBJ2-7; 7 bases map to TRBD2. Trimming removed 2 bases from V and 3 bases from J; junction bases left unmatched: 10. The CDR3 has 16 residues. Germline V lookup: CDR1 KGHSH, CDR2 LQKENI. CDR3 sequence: CASSPRGAGDGYEQYV. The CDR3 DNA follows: TGTGCCAGCTCACCAAGGGGTGCGGGAGACGGCTACGAGCAGTACGTC.

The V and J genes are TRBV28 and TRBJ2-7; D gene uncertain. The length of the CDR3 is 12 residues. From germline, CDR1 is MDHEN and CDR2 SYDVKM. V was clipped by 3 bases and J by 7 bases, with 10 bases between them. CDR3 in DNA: TGTGCCAGCAGTTTCCCTAGAATTGAGCAGTACTTC. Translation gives CASSFPRIEQYF.

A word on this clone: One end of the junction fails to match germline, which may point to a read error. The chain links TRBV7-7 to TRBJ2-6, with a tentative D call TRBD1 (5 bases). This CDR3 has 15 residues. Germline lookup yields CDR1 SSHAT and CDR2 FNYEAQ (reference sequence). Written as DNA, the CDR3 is TGTGCTAGCAGCCCAGGGATAAGCGGGGCCAACGTCCTGACTTTC. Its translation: CASSPGISGANVLTF.

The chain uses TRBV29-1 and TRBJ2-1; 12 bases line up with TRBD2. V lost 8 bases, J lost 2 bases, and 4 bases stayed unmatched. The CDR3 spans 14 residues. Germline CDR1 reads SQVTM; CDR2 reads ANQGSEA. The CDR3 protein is CSTRTSGAYNEQFF. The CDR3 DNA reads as TGCAGCACCCGGACTAGCGGGGCCTACAATGAGCAGTTCTTC.

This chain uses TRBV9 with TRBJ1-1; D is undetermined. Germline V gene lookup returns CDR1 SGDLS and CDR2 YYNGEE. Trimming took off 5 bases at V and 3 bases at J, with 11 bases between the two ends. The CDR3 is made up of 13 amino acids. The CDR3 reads CASSWKEDTEAFF. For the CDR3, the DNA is TGTGCCAGCAGTTGGAAAGAGGACACTGAAGCTTTCTTT.

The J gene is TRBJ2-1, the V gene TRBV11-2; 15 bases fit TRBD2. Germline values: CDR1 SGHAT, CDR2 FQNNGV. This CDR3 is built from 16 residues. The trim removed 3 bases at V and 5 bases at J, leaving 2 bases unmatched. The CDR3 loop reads CASSFRTSGRDNEQFF. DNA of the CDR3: TGTGCCAGCAGCTTTCGGACTAGCGGGAGGGACAATGAGCAGTTCTTC.

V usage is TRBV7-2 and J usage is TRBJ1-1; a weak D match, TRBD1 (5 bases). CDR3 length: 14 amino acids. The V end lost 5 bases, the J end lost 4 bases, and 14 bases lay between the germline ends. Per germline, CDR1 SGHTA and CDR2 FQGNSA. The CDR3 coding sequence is TGTGCCAGCAGCCCCCGGCCGCAGGGCACTGAAGCTTTCTTT. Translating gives CASSPRPQGTEAFF.

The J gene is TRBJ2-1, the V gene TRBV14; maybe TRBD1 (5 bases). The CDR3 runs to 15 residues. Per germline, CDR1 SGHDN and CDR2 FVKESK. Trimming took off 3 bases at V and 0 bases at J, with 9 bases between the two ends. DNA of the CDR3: TGTGCCAGCAGCCATAAAGACAGCTCCTACAATGAGCAGTTCTTC. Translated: CASSHKDSSYNEQFF.

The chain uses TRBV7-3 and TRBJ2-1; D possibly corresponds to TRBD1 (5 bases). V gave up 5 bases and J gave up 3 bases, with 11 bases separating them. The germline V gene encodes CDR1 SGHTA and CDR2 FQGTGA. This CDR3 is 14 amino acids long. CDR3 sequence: CASSPQDNYNEQFF. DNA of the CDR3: TGTGCCAGCAGCCCTCAGGACAACTACAATGAGCAGTTCTTC.